This TCR beta chain is drawn from a study of follicular helper T cells after annual influenza vaccination. Time point here: 2015-2016 season, pre-vaccination. Repertoires were generated with immunoSEQ multiplex PCR, while TCRdb's copy carries only in-frame clones and drops some. The sample has approximately 2,100 clones; just under 75% are singletons. Trimming removed 7 bases from V and 2 bases from J, with 16 bases in between. The CDR3 spans 14 residues. Germline CDR1 reads GTSNPN; CDR2 reads SVGIG (reference sequence). This sequence joins TRBV30 and TRBJ2-3, with D possibly matching TRBD1 (6 bases). The sequence was collected from an adult who received the influenza vaccine. Sequenced material: CXCR5+ CD38+ circulating T follicular helper cells from blood, taken on the day of influenza vaccination. Subset of the sample: circulating Tfh, non-naive CD4+CXCR5+PD-1+ (ICOS+CD38+ or ICOS-CD38-). Here the CDR3 DNA reads TGTGCCTTGTTTGACAGGCTATTCACAGATACGCAGTATTTT. It is translated as CALFDRLFTDTQYF.